Following are 31 T cell receptor beta chains from one sample sequenced in a study of identical twins. TCRdb ran MiXCR on the 5' RACE reads and lists one entry per CDR3 protein. The sample has approximately 260,000 distinct CDR3 sequences; about 14% are singletons. The sequenced sample consisted of memory (CD45RO+) T cells sorted from blood. These receptors originate from a woman aged 18-30 years in good health.

A few counts support this clonotype. This sequence joins TRBV7-6 and TRBJ2-7, with TRBD2 identical over 10 bases. Germline V lookup: CDR1 SGHVS, CDR2 FNYEAQ. V trimming: 5 bases; J trimming: 5 bases; junction bases outside the gene matches: 3. CDR3 length: 13 amino acids. For the CDR3, the DNA is TGTGCCAGCAGCGGGACTAGCGCCCACGAGCAGTACTTC. It translates to CASSGTSAHEQYF. The full variable domain, rest sourced from reference TRBV7-6 and TRBJ2-7, is GAGVSQSPRYKVTKRGQDVALRCDPISGHVSLYWYRQALGQGPEFLTYFNYEAQQDKSGLPNDRFSAERPEGSISTLTIQRTEQRDSAMYRCASSGTSAHEQYFGPGTRLTVT.

CDR3 amino acids: CASSPQLTLAGAETQYF. For the CDR3, the DNA is TGTGCCAGCAGCCCCCAATTAACTCTAGCGGGAGCGGAGACCCAGTACTTC. V is TRBV5-5 and J is TRBJ2-5; the match to TRBD2 covers 10 bases. J was trimmed by 5 bases and V by 4 bases; bases with no gene match: 14. The CDR3 extends over 17 amino acids. Looked up from germline, CDR1 is SGHKS and CDR2 is YYEKEE (reference sequence). Complete variable domain (other parts from reference TRBV5-5 and TRBJ2-5): DAGVTQSPTHLIKTRGQQVTLRCSPISGHKSVSWYQQVLGQGPQFIFQYYEKEERGRGNFPDRFSARQFPNYSSELNVNALLLGDSALYLCASSPQLTLAGAETQYFGPGTRLLVL.

This clonotype was counted only a few times. The rearrangement joins TRBV11-2 to TRBJ2-3; D is uncertain. V lost 5 bases to trimming and J lost 6 bases, with 9 bases between them. Germline V lookup: CDR1 SGHAT, CDR2 FQNNGV. CDR3 length equals 12 residues. Here the CDR3 DNA reads TGTGCCAGCAGCCCATTCCGTGATACGCAGTATTTT. Its protein product is CASSPFRDTQYF.

At least ten counts were recorded for this clonotype. The V and J genes are TRBV12-3 or TRBV12-4 and TRBJ2-3; 8 nucleotides match TRBD2. Germline trimming cut 2 bases from V and 0 bases from J; bases unmatched to any gene: 1. This CDR3 has 15 amino acids. This CDR3 is CASSLPSGSTDTQYF. The CDR3 region has the DNA TGTGCCAGCAGTTTACCTAGCGGGAGCACAGATACGCAGTATTTT.

This clonotype appeared many times. This chain uses TRBV7-2 with TRBJ2-1, with D possibly matching TRBD2 (5 bases). This CDR3 is built from 15 residues. CDR1 SGHTA and CDR2 FQGNSA come from the germline V gene. V shed 7 bases and J shed 4 bases, with 17 bases lying between them. DNA of the CDR3: TGTGCCAGCACCCCCCTCGAGGGCTGGTACAATGAGCAGTTCTTC. Its translation: CASTPLEGWYNEQFF.

The chain links TRBV24-1 to TRBJ2-7; TRBD2 agrees at 9 bases. V lost 8 bases, J lost 3 bases, and 4 bases stayed unmatched. The CDR3 loop spans 13 amino acids. The germline gives CDR1 KGHDR, CDR2 SFDVKD. CDR3 in DNA: TGTGCCACCATCTGCGGGGGGGACTACGAGCAGTACTTC. It translates to CATICGGDYEQYF.

The chain couples TRBV6-2 or TRBV6-3 to TRBJ2-7; D is undetermined. The CDR3 covers 13 residues. V shed 4 bases and J shed 3 bases, with 10 bases lying between them. Germline V gene sequence: CDR1 MNHEY, CDR2 SVGEGT. CDR3 in amino acids: CASSSNAYYEQYF. The CDR3 DNA is TGTGCCAGCAGTTCGAATGCTTACTACGAGCAGTACTTC.

V gene TRBV7-2 combines with J gene TRBJ2-2; D perhaps matches TRBD2 (6 bases). Germline V gives CDR1 SGHTA, CDR2 FQGNSA. The CDR3 runs to 14 residues. Trimming took 5 bases from V and 4 from J, leaving 11 bases between them. The CDR3 spells CASSVRGATGELFF. The CDR3 nucleotides are TGTGCCAGCAGCGTGCGGGGTGCCACCGGGGAGCTGTTTTTT.

The genes are TRBV20-1 and TRBJ1-1; the match to TRBD1 covers 7 bases. The CDR3 length is 13 residues. CDR1 and CDR2 from the germline V gene are DFQATT and SNEGSKA (reference sequence). V trimming: 7 bases; J trimming: 5 bases; junction bases outside the gene matches: 10. CDR3 in amino acids: CSVPRTGGTEAFF. DNA of the CDR3: TGCAGTGTTCCCAGGACAGGCGGGACTGAAGCTTTCTTT.

The rearrangement joins TRBV5-4 to TRBJ1-2, with 8 positions matching TRBD1. Losses at the gene ends were 3 bases for V and 6 bases for J; bases not matched to a gene: 7. CDR1 and CDR2 (germline): SGHNT, YYREEE (reference sequence). The CDR3 consists of 14 residues. The CDR3 loop reads CASSSTGQGHGYTF. DNA of the CDR3: TGTGCCAGCAGCTCGACCGGACAGGGTCATGGCTACACCTTC.

This clonotype was picked up many times. This chain's CDR3 is CSASSGTTQETQYF. In DNA form, the CDR3 reads TGCAGTGCTAGCTCCGGGACAACTCAAGAGACCCAGTACTTC. The V call is TRBV20-1, the J call TRBJ2-5; a weak D match, TRBD1 (6 bases). CDR1 is DFQATT, CDR2 SNEGSKA, per germline (reference sequence). The CDR3 length is 14 residues. The V and J ends lost 3 bases and 2 bases respectively, with 13 bases between them.

This clonotype was found many times. This chain joins TRBV7-2 and TRBJ2-3; no firm D call. The V end lost 1 base, the J end lost 5 bases, and 4 bases lay between the germline ends. CDR3 length: 12 amino acids. CDR1 is SGHTA, CDR2 FQGNSA, per germline. The CDR3 DNA sequence: TGTGCCAGCAGCTTAGGTCTAGATACGCAGTATTTT. It codes for CASSLGLDTQYF.

This rearrangement joins TRBV6-2 or TRBV6-3 to TRBJ2-1, with 10 bases fitting TRBD2. CDR1 and CDR2 (germline): MNHEY, SVGEGT. This CDR3 is 20 amino acids long. Germline trimming cut 6 bases from V and 4 bases from J; bases unmatched to any gene: 21. The CDR3 coding sequence is TGTGCCAGCAGCTCCCCCTCCGGGACTAGCGTCTCCCTATTTTACAATGAGCAGTTCTTC. Its protein product is CASSSPSGTSVSLFYNEQFF.

The genes are TRBV6-1 and TRBJ2-2; perhaps TRBD2 as D (7 bases). Germline lookup yields CDR1 MNHNS and CDR2 SASEGT. V was trimmed by 6 bases and J by 5 bases, leaving 19 bases between them. The CDR3 spans 16 residues. This CDR3 is CASRKRGGAGTGELFF. The CDR3 DNA is TGTGCCAGCAGGAAGCGAGGGGGGGCCGGGACCGGGGAGCTGTTTTTT.

V gene TRBV10-3 combines with J gene TRBJ2-2; unclear D gene. Deletions cut 3 bases from V and 5 bases from J, with 4 bases between. CDR1 and CDR2 from the germline V gene are ENHRY and SYGVKD. This CDR3 contains 12 residues. CDR3 coding DNA: TGTGCCATCAGTGACAATACCGGGGAGCTGTTTTTT. This sequence encodes CAISDNTGELFF.

Turning to this clonotype: One end of the junction varies from germline; a read error may be responsible. The chain uses TRBV7-2 and TRBJ2-7; tentatively, D is TRBD2 (6 bases). CDR1 is SGHTA, CDR2 FQGNSA, per germline. This CDR3 comprises 15 residues. The CDR3 loop is CASSFLLAPTYERYF. DNA of the CDR3: TGTGCCAGCAGCTTCTTGCTAGCGCCCACCTACGAGCGGTACTTC.

Remarks on this clonotype: The junction departs from germline at one end; a sequencing error may be responsible. The CDR3: CSAERLSGGAGLANF. CDR3 bases: TGCAGTGCGGAACGGCTAAGCGGGGGGGCCGGGTTAGCGAACTTC. This chain connects TRBV20-1 to TRBJ2-7; 10 bases match TRBD2. The CDR3 length is 15 residues. CDR1 DFQATT and CDR2 SNEGSKA come from the germline V gene (reference sequence).

This clonotype was detected only a few times. The chain joins TRBV10-3 to TRBJ2-5, with unresolved D. The V end lost 4 bases, the J end lost 2 bases, and 20 bases lay between the germline ends. Looked up from germline, CDR1 is ENHRY and CDR2 is SYGVKD. CDR3 length: 17 residues. CDR3 sequence reads: CAISGGPPVANQETQYF. The CDR3 DNA sequence: TGTGCCATCAGTGGTGGCCCCCCAGTGGCGAATCAAGAGACCCAGTACTTC.

The genes are TRBV6-5 and TRBJ1-6, with a tentative D call TRBD1 (5 bases). Germline V gives CDR1 MNHEY, CDR2 SVGAGI. The ends were cut back, 6 bases at V and 9 bases at J, with 9 bases in the middle. The CDR3 is 12 amino acids. This CDR3 is CASSSGSSPLHF. The CDR3 DNA reads TGTGCCAGCAGCTCAGGGTCTTCACCCCTCCACTTT.

This chain links TRBV24-1 with TRBJ2-1; 10 positions match TRBD2. The CDR3 has 16 amino acids. J was trimmed by 2 bases and V by 4 bases; bases with no gene match: 4. The germline V gene has CDR1 KGHDR and CDR2 SFDVKD. CDR3 nucleotide sequence: TGTGCCACCAGTGACTCCACTAGCGGGGCCTACAATGAGCAGTTCTTC. Its protein product is CATSDSTSGAYNEQFF.

J is TRBJ1-5 and V is TRBV12-3 or TRBV12-4; possible D gene TRBD1, 6 bases. V gave up 6 bases and J gave up 0 bases, with 12 bases separating them. The CDR3 is made up of 15 amino acids. The CDR3 loop reads CASSLRTDSNQPQHF. The CDR3 bases are TGTGCCAGCAGCCTGCGGACAGATAGCAATCAGCCCCAGCATTTT.

Ten or more counts support this clonotype. This sequence joins TRBV12-3 or TRBV12-4 and TRBJ2-4; 8 bases align to TRBD1. V shed 5 bases, J shed 4 bases, and the junction held 4 bases outside the gene matches. This CDR3 has 14 residues. CDR3 amino acids: CASSGQGTKNIQYF. The DNA of the CDR3 is TGTGCCAGCAGTGGACAGGGAACGAAAAACATTCAGTACTTC.

This clonotype turned up a few times. This sequence joins TRBV7-2 and TRBJ1-6; the match to TRBD1 covers 7 bases. Germline V CDR1 and CDR2: SGHTA, FQGNSA. V was clipped by 5 bases and J by 10 bases; unmatched bases: 5. This CDR3 contains 13 residues. The DNA for the CDR3 is TGTGCCAGCAGCGTCGACAGGGACTCACCCCTCCACTTT. This translates into CASSVDRDSPLHF.

This chain uses TRBV29-1 with TRBJ2-1, with 13 bases matching TRBD2. Germline assignment: CDR1 SQVTM and CDR2 ANQGSEA. V dropped 3 bases and J dropped 10; count of bases not matched to a gene: 9. The CDR3 is made up of 15 amino acids. CDR3 sequence: CSVDHGTSGVGEQFF. As DNA, the CDR3 is TGCAGCGTTGATCACGGGACTAGCGGGGTTGGAGAGCAGTTCTTC.

The rearrangement uses TRBV19 and TRBJ2-7; TRBD2 is a possible D gene (5 bases). CDR1 LNHDA and CDR2 SQIVND come from the germline V gene (reference sequence). The ends were cut back, 5 bases at V and 7 bases at J, with 15 bases in the middle. The CDR3 runs 13 residues. The CDR3 nucleotides read TGTGCCAGTAGTCCGCCGGGGATTGTGGAGCAGTACTTC. Encoded protein: CASSPPGIVEQYF.

This clonotype has only a few counts. The CDR3 region has the DNA TGTGCCAGCAGAACGCTCTGGGCAGAGAAACAAGAGACCCAGTACTTC. As protein: CASRTLWAEKQETQYF. The gene calls are TRBV6-2 or TRBV6-3 and TRBJ2-5; unclear D gene. The CDR3 has 16 amino acids. Per the germline V gene, CDR1 is MNHEY and CDR2 is SVGEGT. Trimming shortened V by 6 bases and J by 2 bases, and 19 bases separated the two germline ends.

This clonotype came up many times. The chain combines TRBV7-6 with TRBJ2-1, with 7 bases aligning to TRBD2. From germline, CDR1 is SGHVS and CDR2 FNYEAQ. This CDR3 is built from 14 residues. The junction had 7 bases not matched to a gene; V was cut back by 5 bases and J by 6 bases. The DNA of the CDR3 is TGTGCCAGCAGCGCCTTTGGGACTACCAATGAGCAGTTCTTC. It yields the protein CASSAFGTTNEQFF.

The chain has TRBV9 and TRBJ1-4; no firm D call. Germline V gene sequence: CDR1 SGDLS, CDR2 YYNGEE. This CDR3 comprises 13 residues. Trimming took off 5 bases at V and 0 bases at J, with 5 bases between the two ends. The DNA of the CDR3 is TGTGCCAGCAGTCCGGCAACTAATGAAAAACTGTTTTTT. Protein: CASSPATNEKLFF.

The chain recombines TRBV7-2 with TRBJ2-7, with 7 bases fitting TRBD1. The germline gives CDR1 SGHTA, CDR2 FQGNSA. The V segment lost 3 bases and the J segment 10 bases; nucleotides outside the gene matches: 9. CDR3 length: 13 residues. The DNA of the CDR3 is TGTGCCAGCAGCTTCGGACAGGCCGTCGGACAGTACTTC. This codes for CASSFGQAVGQYF.

In this sample, this clonotype turned up a few times. The rearrangement joins TRBV6-2 or TRBV6-3 to TRBJ2-1; D unclear. Between the trimmed V and J ends, which lost 5 bases and 9 bases, there was a span of 14 bases. The CDR3 extends over 13 amino acids. The germline CDR1 and CDR2 sequences are MNHEY and SVGEGT. The DNA of the CDR3 is TGTGCCAGCAGTACAGCCCCTAGTGGTGAGCAGTTCTTC. This gives the protein CASSTAPSGEQFF.

The J gene is TRBJ2-7, the V gene TRBV14; no reliable D call. From germline, CDR1 is SGHDN and CDR2 FVKESK. V lost 3 bases and J 0 bases, leaving 24 bases between the germline ends. The CDR3 has 19 amino acids. The CDR3 sequence: CASSQKFVGPPMSSYEQYF. CDR3 nucleotides: TGTGCCAGCAGCCAGAAGTTTGTAGGGCCCCCTATGAGCTCCTACGAGCAGTACTTC.